Given below is one T cell receptor beta chain in context. As yet, its antigen is unknown. The CDR3 runs 15 residues. The germline V gene encodes CDR1 SEHNR and CDR2 FQNEAQ (reference sequence). The V end was cut by 5 bases, the J end by 4 bases, with 14 bases between. This sample stems from a study of cytomegalovirus exposure and HLA in healthy donors. Study-level points and caveats: Generally TCR sequences proved uncommon, though certain public TCRs appeared in numerous donors.

It was with 60 Vbeta and 13 Jbeta primers that the PCR ran. The table came from immunoSEQ multiplex PCR; TCRdb's copy has only in-frame clones and leaves some out. The repertoire consists of about 110,000 clones, with more than 60% occurring once and the leading ten covering 6.2%. The receptor was derived from a man aged 25-45 years in good health and CMV-seropositive. The specimen was PBMCs. The chain couples TRBV7-9 to TRBJ1-4, with TRBD1 as a possible D gene (5 bases). The CDR3 DNA reads as TGTGCCAGCAGCCCCAGGGTTGGCTATAATGAAAAACTGTTTTTT. Translated: CASSPRVGYNEKLFF.